The 20 T cell receptor beta chains below all came from one sample that was sequenced in a study of control samples from healthy donors and cancer patients. Profiled with immunoSEQ multiplex PCR; TCRdb holds only in-frame clones, not every one. The data contain about 110,000 clones, approximately 84% of them singletons. Sequences were obtained from blood. All receptors derive from a man between 18 and 29 years old in good health.

The chain recombines TRBV18 with TRBJ1-5, with TRBD1 matching 7 bases. Germline lookup yields CDR1 KGHSH and CDR2 LQKENI. Losses at the gene ends were 3 bases for V and 11 bases for J; bases not matched to a gene: 10. CDR3 length: 14 residues. Here the CDR3 DNA reads TGTGCCAGCTCACCGGGACAGACCCTATCATCCCAGCATTTT. Residues: CASSPGQTLSSQHF.

This chain connects TRBV25-1 to TRBJ1-5; no clear D. Germline V gene data show CDR1 as MGHDK and CDR2 as SYGVNS. V was shortened by 4 bases and J by 9 bases, with 16 bases between the two germline ends. The CDR3 runs to 14 residues. The CDR3 sequence is CASSVWGESRPQHF. The CDR3 coding sequence is TGTGCCAGCAGTGTCTGGGGTGAATCAAGGCCCCAGCATTTT.

The chain joins TRBV24-1 to TRBJ2-1, with TRBD1 as a possible D gene (6 bases). Deletions cut 4 bases from V and 7 bases from J, with 19 bases between. This CDR3 has 16 residues. Germline CDR1 reads KGHDR; CDR2 reads SFDVKD. The CDR3 spells CATSEVGTKKSNEQFF. The CDR3 coding sequence is TGTGCCACCAGTGAGGTCGGGACAAAGAAATCGAATGAGCAGTTCTTC.

Notes on this clone: Germline and junction disagree at one end, which may indicate a read error. The chain couples TRBV7-7 to TRBJ2-7; 7 bases fit TRBD2. Germline V CDR1 and CDR2: SSHAT, FNYEAQ (reference sequence). The CDR3 contains 13 residues. Written as DNA, the CDR3 is TGTGCTAGCAGCTTGTCCATGGGGGGGGAGCAGTACTTC. Translation gives CASSLSMGGEQYF.

The chain has TRBV5-6 and TRBJ2-7; D is ambiguous. From germline, CDR1 is SGHDT and CDR2 YYEEEE. This CDR3 is 16 amino acids long. V was shortened by 2 bases and J by 2 bases, with 17 bases between the two germline ends. CDR3 sequence: CASSLSSAPSPYEQYV. CDR3 bases: TGTGCCAGCAGCTTATCCAGTGCCCCTAGTCCCTACGAGCAGTACGTC.

The chain has TRBV27 and TRBJ2-1; TRBD2 matches at 12 bases. J was trimmed by 6 bases and V by 4 bases; bases with no gene match: 1. The germline gives CDR1 MNHEY, CDR2 SMNVEV (reference sequence). CDR3 length: 14 residues. CDR3 region: CASSSSGGGNEQFF. The CDR3 coding sequence is TGTGCCAGCAGTTCTAGCGGGGGGGGCAATGAGCAGTTCTTC.

The chain joins TRBV15 to TRBJ1-2, with TRBD1 matching 8 bases. The V gene end was trimmed by 1 base and the J gene end by 4 bases; junction bases not matched to a gene: 11. Germline CDR1 LNHNV, CDR2 YYDKDF (reference sequence). The CDR3 loop spans 17 amino acids. This CDR3 is CATSRAGTGGRGYGYTF. The CDR3 nucleotides are TGTGCCACCAGCAGAGCTGGCACAGGGGGTAGGGGCTATGGCTACACCTTC. Full variable domain (remainder filled in from reference TRBV15 and TRBJ1-2): DAMVIQNPRYQVTQFGKPVTLSCSQTLNHNVMYWYQQKSSQAPKLLFHYYDKDFNNEADTPDNFQSRRPNTSFCFLDIRSPGLGDTAMYLCATSRAGTGGRGYGYTFGSGTRLTVV.

Comments on this clone: Other DNA variants within this sample encode the same CDR3. The chain is built from TRBV5-1 and TRBJ2-3; D unresolved. Looked up from germline, CDR1 is SGHRS and CDR2 is YFSETQ. Trimming shortened V by 0 bases and J by 3 bases, and 5 bases separated the two germline ends. CDR3 length: 13 amino acids. The CDR3 DNA reads as TGCGCCAGCAGCTTGGACTGGACAGATACGCAGTATTTT. Encoded protein: CASSLDWTDTQYF. The whole variable domain, filled in from reference TRBV5-1 and TRBJ2-3, reads KAGVTQTPRYLIKTRGQQVTLSCSPISGHRSVSWYQQTPGQGLQFLFEYFSETQRNKGNFPGRFSGRQFSNSRSEMNVSTLELGDSALYLCASSLDWTDTQYFGPGTRLTVL.

CDR3 residues: CASSIGTGSSGNTIYF. For the CDR3, the DNA is TGTGCCAGCAGCATAGGGACAGGGAGCTCTGGAAACACCATATATTTT. The V and J genes are TRBV9 and TRBJ1-3; 9 positions agree with TRBD1. This CDR3 is built from 16 residues. The V gene end was trimmed by 4 bases and the J gene end by 0 bases; junction bases not matched to a gene: 5. The germline CDR1 and CDR2 sequences are SGDLS and YYNGEE.

A few counts support this clone. CDR3 sequence: CASSQAMTANTEAFF. In DNA, the CDR3 is TGCGCCAGCAGCCAAGCCATGACAGCGAACACTGAAGCTTTCTTT. The J gene is TRBJ1-1, the V gene TRBV4-1; tentatively, D is TRBD1 (5 bases). The V gene lost 1 base and the J gene lost 1 base, with 10 bases spanning the gap. This CDR3 region has 15 residues. In germline, CDR1 is MGHRA, CDR2 YSYEKL.

The genes are TRBV20-1 and TRBJ1-6; D may be TRBD1 (5 bases). Trimming pared 3 bases from V and 0 bases from J, leaving 18 bases between. The germline V gene has CDR1 DFQATT and CDR2 SNEGSKA (reference sequence). This CDR3 is built from 18 residues. The CDR3 DNA follows: TGCAGTGCTAGTAGCGGGGCTGTAACCAACTCCTATAATTCACCCCTCCACTTT. Amino acids: CSASSGAVTNSYNSPLHF.

This clone was observed a single time. V usage is TRBV7-9 and J usage is TRBJ1-2, with D perhaps TRBD1 (5 bases). V was clipped by 4 bases and J by 5 bases, with 17 bases between them. The V gene's germline CDR1 is SEHNR and CDR2 FQNEAQ (reference sequence). The CDR3 spans 15 residues. The CDR3: CASSSFKGIDYGYTF. The CDR3 DNA follows: TGTGCCAGCAGCTCCTTTAAGGGGATCGATTATGGCTACACCTTC.

The chain recombines TRBV23-1 with TRBJ2-2, with TRBD2 matching over 14 bases. TRBV23-1 is sorted into the ORF group, with uncertain function. V shed 3 bases, J shed 7 bases, and the junction held 7 bases outside the gene matches. The CDR3 is 17 residues long. CDR3 region: CASSHPRLAGGHGELFF. The DNA for the CDR3 is TGCGCCAGCAGTCATCCCCGACTAGCGGGGGGGCACGGGGAGCTGTTTTTT.

This clone showed up just a few times. The chain combines TRBV30 with TRBJ1-2; D perhaps matches TRBD1 (5 bases). The V gene lost 2 bases and the J gene lost 5 bases, with 12 bases spanning the gap. The CDR3 runs to 13 residues. CDR1 is GTSNPN, CDR2 SVGIG, per germline (reference sequence). CDR3 loop: CAWSSQGPYGYTF. The CDR3 bases are TGTGCCTGGAGTTCGCAGGGACCTTATGGCTACACCTTC.

The chain couples TRBV11-1 to TRBJ2-3; D call uncertain. Germline V CDR1 and CDR2: SGHAT, FQDESV (reference sequence). CDR3 length: 14 residues. V lost 1 base and J lost 0, with 5 bases in between. CDR3 sequence: CASSLGVSTDTQYF. The DNA of the CDR3 is TGTGCCAGCAGCTTAGGGGTCAGCACAGATACGCAGTATTTT.

The V and J genes are TRBV19 and TRBJ2-4, with 9 bases aligning to TRBD1. There are 19 residues in the CDR3. V dropped 6 bases and J dropped 1; count of bases not matched to a gene: 16. Germline values: CDR1 LNHDA, CDR2 SQIVND (reference sequence). CDR3 DNA: TGTGCCAGTAGCCAGTCTAGACAGGGGGTTGCCCTTGCCAAAAACATTCAGTACTTC. This translates into CASSQSRQGVALAKNIQYF.

The chain has TRBV27 and TRBJ2-5; 7 bases agree with TRBD2. Germline V gene lookup returns CDR1 MNHEY and CDR2 SMNVEV (reference sequence). The CDR3 spans 15 residues. V dropped 2 bases and J dropped 3; count of bases not matched to a gene: 6. Here the CDR3 DNA reads TGTGCCAGCAGTTTAAGTTCGGGGGGTGAAGAGACCCAGTACTTC. As protein: CASSLSSGGEETQYF.

This clone was recorded only once. This sequence joins TRBV3-1 (or the pseudogene TRBV3-2) and TRBJ2-7; TRBD1 agrees at 9 bases. CDR3 length: 15 amino acids. After removal of 1 base from V and 6 bases from J, the junction contained 7 bases not matched to a gene. Germline CDR1 and CDR2: LGHDT and YNNKEL (reference sequence). The CDR3 DNA reads TGTGCCAGCAGCCAAGGACAGGGGGTTTCACCCGAGCAGTACTTC. As protein: CASSQGQGVSPEQYF.

The chain employs TRBV27 and TRBJ2-7, with D unresolved. From germline, CDR1 is MNHEY and CDR2 SMNVEV (reference sequence). The V gene lost 5 bases and the J gene lost 2 bases, with 10 bases spanning the gap. The CDR3 sequence is 13 residues long. DNA of the CDR3: TGTGCCAGCAGTGCTGGACCTGCCTACGAGCAGTACGTC. This codes for CASSAGPAYEQYV.

This clone is a singleton in its sample. The chain joins TRBV5-1 to TRBJ1-6, with D hard to call. V shed 4 bases and J shed 6 bases, with 14 bases lying between them. Germline assignment: CDR1 SGHRS and CDR2 YFSETQ. The length of the CDR3 is 15 residues. In nucleotides, the CDR3 is TGCGCCAGCAGCCCTCCGGGCCTTTCTAATTCACCCCTCCACTTT. This sequence encodes CASSPPGLSNSPLHF.